A few counts support the clone carrying this T cell receptor (beta chain). The antigen is undetermined. Alongside a J-beta primer mix, a sample-barcoded 5' primer served in a second PCR lasting about 7 to 12 cycles. CDR3-containing paired-end reads numbered at least 2.5 million in each sample. MiXCR was run by TCRdb on the 5' RACE reads, yielding one entry per CDR3 protein. The sample has fewer than 1.5 million distinct CDR3 sequences; approximately 38% are singletons. At least 7 million PBMCs were isolated per sample. CDR3 length: 14 amino acids. From germline, CDR1 is SGHNT and CDR2 YYREEE (reference sequence). These data originate in a study of blood T cells in healthy people across ages. Study as a whole: Capturing about one barcoded beta molecule per two T cells was achieved by template switching.

Broader study findings: Long-lived donors had more naive CD4+ cells and higher diversity than aged donors.

This chain uses TRBV5-4 with TRBJ2-7; 7 nucleotides agree with TRBD1. TRBJ2-5 explains the end of the DNA better; the J call may be wrong. Sequences were obtained from blood. This receptor was obtained from a woman between 18 and 29 years old in good health. The CDR3 protein is CASSLDRGVGTQYF. The CDR3 DNA follows: TGTGCCAGCAGCTTGGACAGGGGAGTTGGGACCCAGTACTTC.